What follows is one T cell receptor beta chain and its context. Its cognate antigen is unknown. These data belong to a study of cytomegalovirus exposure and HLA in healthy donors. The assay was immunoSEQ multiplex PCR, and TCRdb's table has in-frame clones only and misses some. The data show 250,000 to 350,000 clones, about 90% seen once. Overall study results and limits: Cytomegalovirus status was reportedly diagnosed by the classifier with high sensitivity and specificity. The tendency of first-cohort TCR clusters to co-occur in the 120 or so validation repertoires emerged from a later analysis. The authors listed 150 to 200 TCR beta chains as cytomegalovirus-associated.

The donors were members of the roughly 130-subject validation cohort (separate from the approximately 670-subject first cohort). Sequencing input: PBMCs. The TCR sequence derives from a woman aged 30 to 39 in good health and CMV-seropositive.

The CDR3 region is CARPSSRCQFINQPQHF. CDR3 DNA sequence: TGCGCCAGACCCTCATCCAGGTGCCAGTTTATCAATCAGCCCCAGCATTTT. The V gene is TRBV23-1, the J gene TRBJ1-5; D is ambiguous. TRBV23-1 is treated as an ORF (open reading frame) with a function not yet certain. The V end lost 9 bases, the J end lost 3 bases, and 24 bases lay between the germline ends. The CDR3 runs 17 residues.